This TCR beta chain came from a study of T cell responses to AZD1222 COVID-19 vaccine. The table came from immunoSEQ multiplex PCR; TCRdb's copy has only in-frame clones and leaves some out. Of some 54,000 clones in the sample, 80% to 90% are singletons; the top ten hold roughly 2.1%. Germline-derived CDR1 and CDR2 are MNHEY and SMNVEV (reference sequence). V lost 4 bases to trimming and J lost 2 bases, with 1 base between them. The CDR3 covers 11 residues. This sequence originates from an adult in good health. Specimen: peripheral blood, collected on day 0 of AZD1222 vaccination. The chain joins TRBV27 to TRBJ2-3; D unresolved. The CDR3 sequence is CASSSTDTQYF. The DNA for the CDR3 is TGTGCCAGCAGTTCCACAGATACGCAGTATTTT.